This T cell receptor beta chain was recorded in a study of spatial heterogeneity in lung cancer. Study results and caveats: In blood, ubiquitous expanded tumor TCRs appeared more at resection than follow-up.

The V end was cut by 5 bases, the J end by 9 bases, with 14 bases between. The CDR3 runs to 14 residues. Each TCR cDNA molecule carried a unique molecular identifier. TCRdb passed the 5' RACE reads through MiXCR, listing each CDR3 protein once. The table records approximately 40,000 distinct CDR3 sequences, about 6.7% of them present only once. Note on this clonotype: Its specificity is not known.

The time point: sample taken at primary tumor resection. Frozen PBMC, nontumor lung or tumor provided whole RNA, which was sequenced unsorted. Samples were donated by 72 untreated early-stage non-small cell lung cancer patients. The chain recombines TRBV12-3 or TRBV12-4 with TRBJ1-6; no clear D. Sample: PBMCs, taken at surgery. This clonotype was obtained from a female donor with early-stage non-small cell lung cancer. The CDR3 DNA reads as TGTGCCAGCAGTCTGGGTATCACGACTTCACCCCTCCACTTT. Its protein product is CASSLGITTSPLHF.